The present TCR beta chain was sequenced within a study of T cells in Graves' hyperthyroidism and ophthalmopathy. Amplification targeted TCR beta CDR3 regions from RNA transcripts. The primer set for the first-round RT-PCR of the TCR CDR3 was HTBI. TCRdb independently ran MiXCR on the multiplex PCR reads; one entry per CDR3 protein. This repertoire shows about 760,000 distinct CDR3 sequences, 35% found once; its top ten account for less than 35%. Per germline, CDR1 SGHAT and CDR2 FQNNGV. The CDR3 contains 17 residues. The V segment lost 2 bases and the J segment 5 bases; nucleotides outside the gene matches: 6. Patients were excluded for uncontrolled infection, other autoimmune disease, pregnancy or lactation.

This sequence joins TRBV11-2 and TRBJ1-6; 10 bases are shared with TRBD1. This receptor was identified in a woman in her thirties or forties with Graves' hyperthyroidism. Sequenced material: blood. CDR3 amino acids: CASSLPGQGNHNSPLHF. The CDR3 DNA reads TGTGCCAGCAGCTTACCGGGACAGGGGAATCATAATTCACCCCTCCACTTT. Using reference TRBV11-2 and TRBJ1-6 for the parts outside the CDR3, the full variable domain is EAGVAQSPRYKIIEKRQSVAFWCNPISGHATLYWYQQILGQGPKLLIQFQNNGVVDDSQLPKDRFSAERLKGVDSTLKIQPAKLEDSAVYLCASSLPGQGNHNSPLHFGNGTRLTVT.